The next 30 T cell receptor beta chains were all read from a single sample in a study of control samples from healthy donors and cancer patients. Here immunoSEQ multiplex PCR was the method, and the copy in TCRdb shows in-frame clones only, minus some. This table holds 100,000 to 150,000 clones, around 87% found once. The sequenced sample was blood. Source of these receptors: a man aged 55 to 69 in good health.

The count of this clone is one. V gene TRBV28 combines with J gene TRBJ2-3; D remains unclear. Germline V gene sequence: CDR1 MDHEN, CDR2 SYDVKM. This CDR3 is 16 amino acids long. V lost 1 base and J 2 bases, leaving 13 bases between the germline ends. CDR3 loop: CASSLYLLIFTDTQYF. In DNA, the CDR3 is TGTGCCAGCAGTTTATACCTCCTGATTTTCACAGATACGCAGTATTTT.

The V and J genes are TRBV2 and TRBJ1-2, with a tentative D call TRBD1 (5 bases). The CDR3 consists of 14 residues. Germline CDR1 is SNHLY and CDR2 is FYNNEI. Trimming left V 2 bases short and J 4 bases short, with 11 bases between. CDR3 region: CASSERGVVYGYTF. The CDR3 DNA follows: TGTGCCAGCAGTGAACGGGGGGTAGTCTATGGCTACACCTTC.

The rearrangement uses TRBV28 and TRBJ1-1, with no clear D. This CDR3 is 13 amino acids long. Trimming removed 5 bases from V and 5 bases from J, with 12 bases in between. The V gene's germline CDR1 is MDHEN and CDR2 SYDVKM. The CDR3 nucleotides are TGTGCCAGCAGTCACGAGGTGGGAACTGAAGCTTTCTTT. Translated: CASSHEVGTEAFF.

J is TRBJ1-2 and V is TRBV29-1; no definite D call. Trimming took off 0 bases at V and 9 bases at J, with 11 bases between the two ends. The CDR3 is 12 residues long. The germline CDR1 and CDR2 sequences are SQVTM and ANQGSEA. CDR3 loop: CSVEDIPHSYTF. DNA for the CDR3: TGCAGCGTTGAAGATATCCCCCATAGCTACACCTTC.

The chain has TRBV6-5 and TRBJ2-7; 7 positions agree with TRBD1. V dropped 0 bases and J dropped 0; count of bases not matched to a gene: 2. The germline gives CDR1 MNHEY, CDR2 SVGAGI. CDR3 size: 15 residues. This CDR3 is CASSYSTGSSYEQYF. In DNA form, the CDR3 reads TGTGCCAGCAGTTACTCGACAGGGAGCTCCTACGAGCAGTACTTC.

The gene calls are TRBV29-1 and TRBJ1-2; perhaps TRBD1 as D (5 bases). Between the trimmed V and J ends, which lost 8 bases and 2 bases, there was a span of 15 bases. This CDR3 comprises 13 residues. CDR1 is SQVTM and CDR2 is ANQGSEA in the germline V gene. The chain's CDR3 is CSYRKGRNYGYTF. The CDR3, as DNA: TGCAGCTACAGAAAGGGACGGAACTATGGCTACACCTTC.

The chain couples TRBV7-8 to TRBJ1-2; D uncertain. Germline CDR1 SGHVS, CDR2 FQNEAQ. The CDR3 totals 14 residues. Trimming pared 5 bases from V and 7 bases from J, leaving 17 bases between. The chain's CDR3 is CASSPGVSLGGYTF. CDR3 in DNA: TGTGCCAGCAGCCCGGGAGTAAGTCTCGGTGGCTACACCTTC.

The chain combines TRBV7-4 with TRBJ1-4; a possible D gene is TRBD1 (5 bases). The CDR3 runs to 22 residues. V was clipped by 2 bases and J by 0 bases, with 28 bases between them. The germline CDR1 and CDR2 sequences are SGHVT and SQSDAQ. The CDR3 region is CASSLRSRATRWLYTTNEKLFF. CDR3 DNA: TGTGCCAGCAGCTTAAGGAGCAGGGCAACGAGATGGCTATACACAACTAATGAAAAACTGTTTTTT.

The chain has TRBV28 and TRBJ1-5; D is unresolved. The CDR3 is 13 amino acids. The germline V and J ends were trimmed by 2 bases and 11 bases, with 13 bases remaining between them. In germline, CDR1 is MDHEN, CDR2 SYDVKM. The CDR3 DNA sequence: TGTGCCAGCAGTTTAGGATGGAGAGTGACCCAGCATTTT. Translation: CASSLGWRVTQHF.

J is TRBJ1-3 and V is TRBV28; 7 nucleotides align to TRBD1. CDR1 and CDR2 (germline): MDHEN, SYDVKM. The CDR3 is 14 amino acids. V lost 4 bases, J lost 2 bases, and 2 bases stayed unmatched. CDR3 bases: TGTGCCAGCAGTTACAGGGGTCCTGGAAACACCATATATTTT. Encoded protein: CASSYRGPGNTIYF. The full variable domain, completed using reference TRBV28 and TRBJ1-3, is DVKVTQSSRYLVKRTGEKVFLECVQDMDHENMFWYRQDPGLGLRLIYFSYDVKMKEKGDIPEGYSVSREKKERFSLILESASTNQTSMYLCASSYRGPGNTIYFGEGSWLTVV.

This clone was detected a few times. This chain joins TRBV6-6 and TRBJ1-1; 7 positions agree with TRBD1. The ends lost 6 bases at V and 1 base at J; junction bases unmatched: 2. The CDR3 runs to 13 residues. Germline V CDR1 and CDR2: MNHNY, SVGAGI (reference sequence). DNA for the CDR3: TGTGCCAGCAGACGACAGGGGAACACTGAAGCTTTCTTT. This translates into CASRRQGNTEAFF.

This chain connects TRBV7-8 to TRBJ2-7, with D perhaps matching TRBD1 or TRBD2 (5 bases each). V was clipped by 6 bases and J by 2 bases, with 14 bases between them. This CDR3 comprises 14 residues. Germline-derived CDR1 and CDR2 are SGHVS and FQNEAQ. CDR3 coding DNA: TGTGCCAGCAGGGTCGGGGCAGGGCCCTACGAGCAGTACTTC. The encoded protein is CASRVGAGPYEQYF.

The chain couples TRBV5-1 to TRBJ2-3, with a weak D call TRBD2 (5 bases). The germline V gene has CDR1 SGHRS and CDR2 YFSETQ. V was shortened by 4 bases and J by 6 bases, with 18 bases between the two germline ends. This CDR3 is 15 amino acids long. CDR3 region: CASSPTRQAWDTQYF. CDR3 DNA: TGCGCCAGCAGCCCAACTAGGCAAGCGTGGGATACGCAGTATTTT.

The V and J genes are TRBV24-1 and TRBJ1-6, with D perhaps matching TRBD1 (5 bases). CDR1 KGHDR and CDR2 SFDVKD come from the germline V gene. The CDR3 sequence is 13 residues long. Trimming removed 4 bases at V and 8 bases at J, with 8 bases between. The CDR3 bases are TGTGCCACCAGTGACACAGGTTATTCACCCCTCCACTTT. Translation: CATSDTGYSPLHF.

The V gene is TRBV6-5, the J gene TRBJ1-3, with D possibly being TRBD1 (6 bases). This CDR3 region has 14 residues. Germline loops: CDR1 MNHEY, CDR2 SVGAGI. V gave up 7 bases and J gave up 2 bases, with 12 bases separating them. The CDR3, as DNA: TGTGCCAGCACATGGGGGGCGACTGGAAACACCATATATTTT. Protein: CASTWGATGNTIYF.

V usage is TRBV11-2 and J usage is TRBJ2-6; unclear D gene. With 3 bases removed from V and 4 bases from J, the gap between germline ends came to 7 bases. Germline V gene data show CDR1 as SGHAT and CDR2 as FQNNGV. The CDR3 loop spans 14 amino acids. The CDR3 DNA reads as TGTGCCAGCAGCTTTTTGGGGGGGGCCAACGTCCTGACTTTC. Protein product: CASSFLGGANVLTF.

V is TRBV7-8 and J is TRBJ2-5; 10 nucleotides agree with TRBD2. The germline V gene encodes CDR1 SGHVS and CDR2 FQNEAQ. CDR3 length equals 15 residues. V lost 6 bases to trimming and J lost 2 bases; unmatched junction nucleotides: 6. The CDR3 sequence: CASRPSGGLQETQYF. The DNA of the CDR3 is TGTGCCAGCAGACCTAGCGGGGGACTTCAAGAGACCCAGTACTTC.

This chain links TRBV27 with TRBJ2-3; the match to TRBD1 covers 11 bases. Germline-derived CDR1 and CDR2 are MNHEY and SMNVEV (reference sequence). J gave up 3 bases and V 3 bases, and 11 bases lay outside the gene matches. The CDR3 consists of 18 residues. The CDR3 DNA reads TGTGCCAGCAGTTTCGCCGCCGGGACAGGGGGTAAGACAGATACGCAGTATTTT. The encoded protein is CASSFAAGTGGKTDTQYF.

This chain links TRBV12-3 or TRBV12-4 with TRBJ1-2; the D is unclear. The CDR3 has 12 residues. Trimming took off 3 bases at V and 4 bases at J, with 6 bases between the two ends. The CDR3 sequence: CASSLGRYGYTF. In DNA, the CDR3 is TGTGCCAGCAGTTTGGGCCGCTATGGCTACACCTTC.

In this sample, this clone turned up once. The chain uses TRBV7-6 and TRBJ1-6; weak D call: TRBD1 (6 bases). The CDR3 has 17 amino acids. Germline V CDR1 and CDR2: SGHVS, FNYEAQ. V was clipped by 2 bases and J by 7 bases, with 18 bases between them. The CDR3 DNA is TGTGCCAGCAGCTTACCCGGACGAGGGGGGGTGAATTCACCCCTCCACTTT. The encoded protein is CASSLPGRGGVNSPLHF.

The chain couples TRBV14 to TRBJ2-7, with D maybe TRBD2 (6 bases). CDR3 length equals 13 residues. V was trimmed by 7 bases and J by 6 bases, leaving 16 bases between them. The V gene's germline CDR1 is SGHDN and CDR2 FVKESK. The CDR3 coding sequence is TGTGCCAGCACCCGGGGTCAAGCGGGCGAGCAGTACTTC. Translating it yields CASTRGQAGEQYF.

The chain combines TRBV19 with TRBJ2-7, with 14 bases matching TRBD2. This CDR3 region has 19 residues. V trimming: 4 bases; J trimming: 4 bases; junction bases outside the gene matches: 15. Per the germline V gene, CDR1 is LNHDA and CDR2 is SQIVND (reference sequence). CDR3 loop: CASSKGTSGLAGEIYEQYF. CDR3 coding DNA: TGTGCCAGTAGTAAAGGGACGTCGGGACTAGCGGGGGAAATATACGAGCAGTACTTC.

This clone has just a few counts. This rearrangement joins TRBV24-1 to TRBJ1-2, with no clear D. Germline V CDR1 and CDR2: KGHDR, SFDVKD. The length of the CDR3 is 11 residues. V was shortened by 3 bases and J by 8 bases, with 6 bases between the two germline ends. The DNA for the CDR3 is TGTGCCACCAGTGATCATAGAGGCTACACCTTC. Its translation: CATSDHRGYTF.

V is TRBV28 and J is TRBJ2-7, with 9 positions matching TRBD1. V shed 8 bases and J 5 bases; nucleotides not matched to a gene: 16. The V gene's germline CDR1 is MDHEN and CDR2 SYDVKM. The CDR3 is 16 residues long. In DNA form, the CDR3 reads TGTGCCAGCGGACACCCCAACAGGGGGCTCGGGGACGAGCAGTACTTC. Translating gives CASGHPNRGLGDEQYF.

The chain uses TRBV7-2 and TRBJ1-5, with TRBD1 as a possible D gene (6 bases). Trimming took 5 bases from V and 3 from J, leaving 14 bases between them. CDR1 SGHTA and CDR2 FQGNSA come from the germline V gene. This CDR3 has 15 amino acids. In DNA form, the CDR3 reads TGTGCCAGCAGCACGGACAGATCCATCAATCAGCCCCAGCATTTT. Amino acid sequence: CASSTDRSINQPQHF.

V is TRBV6-1 and J is TRBJ2-7, with D possibly being TRBD1 or TRBD2 (5 bases each). This CDR3 comprises 13 residues. Per the germline V gene, CDR1 is MNHNS and CDR2 is SASEGT. Trimming took off 3 bases at V and 2 bases at J, with 8 bases between the two ends. The CDR3 DNA is TGTGCCAGCAGTGAGGTGGGGGCCTACGAGCAGTACTTC. Translating it yields CASSEVGAYEQYF.

This chain connects TRBV20-1 to TRBJ2-5; 7 bases line up with TRBD2. The CDR3 extends over 16 amino acids. Germline CDR1 reads DFQATT; CDR2 reads SNEGSKA (reference sequence). The J segment lost 2 bases and the V segment lost 3 bases, leaving 12 bases of the junction unmatched. The CDR3 DNA reads as TGCAGTGCTAGTCTCAGCGGCGGGGGACTACAAGAGACCCAGTACTTC. It is translated as CSASLSGGGLQETQYF.

CDR3 sequence: CASSTQTGGAVGELFF. In DNA, the CDR3 is TGTGCCAGCTCGACCCAGACAGGGGGCGCGGTCGGGGAGCTGTTTTTT. The V call is TRBV18, the J call TRBJ2-2; the match to TRBD1 covers 10 bases. This CDR3 has 16 residues. In germline, CDR1 is KGHSH, CDR2 LQKENI. The ends lost 6 bases at V and 7 bases at J; junction bases unmatched: 11.

The chain joins TRBV19 to TRBJ1-1; the D gene is possibly TRBD1 (6 bases). CDR3 length equals 14 residues. Between the trimmed V and J ends, which lost 7 bases and 2 bases, there was a span of 14 bases. In germline, CDR1 is LNHDA, CDR2 SQIVND (reference sequence). The CDR3 coding sequence is TGTGCCAGTACCCCACAGGGTGTTAACACTGAAGCTTTCTTT. This codes for CASTPQGVNTEAFF.

The V call is TRBV29-1, the J call TRBJ1-2; TRBD1 matches at 12 bases. The germline V gene encodes CDR1 SQVTM and CDR2 ANQGSEA. The CDR3 runs to 14 residues. Losses at the gene ends were 4 bases for V and 7 bases for J; bases not matched to a gene: 7. The CDR3 is CSVVRGQGALGYTF. Written as DNA, the CDR3 is TGCAGCGTTGTGAGGGGACAGGGGGCGCTTGGCTACACCTTC.